This TCR beta chain was captured in a study of T cells in Graves' hyperthyroidism and ophthalmopathy. Study-wide findings and caveats: Most thyroid clonotypes expanded above 0.001 were also detected in blood.

RNA transcripts yielded amplified TCR beta CDR3 regions. Carried out on the TCR CDR3, a first-round RT-PCR used the HTBI primer set. TCRdb re-called the multiplex PCR reads with MiXCR, one entry per CDR3 protein. This sample yields 650,000 to 800,000 distinct CDR3 sequences, of which about 45% are seen a single time; about 7.2% belongs to the top ten. Many counts were recorded for this clonotype. The antigen is undetermined. Uncontrolled infection, other autoimmune disease, pregnancy and lactation each barred patients from inclusion. The TCR was taken from an adult man with Graves' disease, either hyperthyroidism or ophthalmopathy (not recorded which). The sample consisted of peripheral blood or thyroid tissue (not recorded which).

The CDR3 spells CASRKRDRGYEQYF. The CDR3 region has the DNA TGTGCCAGTAGGAAGAGGGATCGGGGCTACGAGCAGTACTTC. The chain carries TRBV19 and TRBJ2-7, with D perhaps TRBD2 (5 bases). This CDR3 contains 14 residues. Trimming cost V 6 bases and J 3 bases, with 15 bases left between them. Germline V gene lookup returns CDR1 LNHDA and CDR2 SQIVND (reference sequence).